A single sample gave rise to the 17 T cell receptor beta chains below, sequenced in a study of identical twins (dated by TCRdb to 2016 to 2017). The receptor library was made with 5' RACE. This sample was sequenced with an Illumina HiSeq 2000. TCRdb itself trimmed the public reads at Q25 with fastp, ran MiXCR and retained productive beta chains. Rows merge per CDR3 protein into single entries with the most common DNA and genes. The sample table holds roughly 350,000 distinct CDR3 sequences, of which roughly 9% were seen once. Jointly, the top ten make up more than 8% of the sample. The sequencing sample was made of naive T cells sorted from blood. According to the study, the label for this sample's cell subset or site signals: cells isolated with a human naive T-cell isolation kit. Receptors originate from a woman between 45 and 60 years old in good health.

This clonotype turned up a few times. The chain recombines TRBV20-1 with TRBJ2-1; no firm D call. Germline assignment: CDR1 DFQATT and CDR2 SNEGSKA (reference sequence). Trimming removed 3 bases from V and 0 bases from J, with 12 bases in between. CDR3 length: 15 residues. DNA for the CDR3: TGCAGTGCTAGTGCGGCGGTGAACTCCTACAATGAGCAGTTCTTC. Protein product: CSASAAVNSYNEQFF.

The chain carries TRBV5-1 and TRBJ2-3, with a tentative D call TRBD2 (6 bases). Trimming cost V 1 base and J 1 base, with 10 bases left between them. This CDR3 comprises 15 residues. Germline CDR1 reads SGHRS; CDR2 reads YFSETQ. CDR3 coding DNA: TGCGCCAGCAGCTTGTCGCGGGGCGGCACAGATACGCAGTATTTT. It specifies CASSLSRGGTDTQYF.

The sample holds a few counts of this clonotype. This rearrangement joins TRBV5-1 to TRBJ2-5; TRBD2 matches 8 bases. The CDR3 contains 16 residues. V gave up 0 bases and J gave up 4 bases; unmatched junction bases: 8. Germline V gene data show CDR1 as SGHRS and CDR2 as YFSETQ. The DNA for the CDR3 is TGCGCCAGCAGCTTGGATCCGAGCGGGAGTACAGAGACCCAGTACTTC. As protein: CASSLDPSGSTETQYF.

In its sample, this clonotype was seen a few times. The CDR3 protein is CASSLTPNTEAFF. CDR3 DNA: TGTGCCAGCAGCCTGACACCGAACACTGAAGCTTTCTTT. V and J are TRBV2 and TRBJ1-1; D not resolved. Between the trimmed V and J ends, which lost 6 bases and 1 base, there was a span of 9 bases. Germline V gives CDR1 SNHLY, CDR2 FYNNEI. CDR3 length: 13 amino acids.

This rearrangement joins TRBV29-1 to TRBJ2-1; tentatively, D is TRBD1 (5 bases). V shed 1 base and J shed 11 bases, with 9 bases lying between them. The length of the CDR3 is 11 residues. CDR1 and CDR2 from the germline V gene are SQVTM and ANQGSEA. The CDR3 protein is CSVEAQGKQFF. CDR3 nucleotides: TGCAGCGTTGAAGCCCAGGGTAAGCAGTTCTTC.

This clonotype was observed at least ten times. The CDR3 loop reads CSAVGSLRGKLFF. As DNA, the CDR3 is TGCAGTGCCGTGGGCAGTTTAAGGGGAAAACTGTTTTTT. This rearrangement joins TRBV20-1 to TRBJ1-4; D may be TRBD1 (5 bases). V was cut by 6 bases and J by 10 bases, with 18 bases left in between. Germline V gives CDR1 DFQATT, CDR2 SNEGSKA (reference sequence). The CDR3 length is 13 residues.

This clonotype was seen a handful of times. The rearrangement links TRBV12-3 or TRBV12-4 to TRBJ2-4; D is uncertain. V dropped 3 bases and J dropped 0 bases, with 9 bases sitting between them. The CDR3 has 15 residues. The CDR3 here is CASSLARIAKNIQYF. The CDR3 nucleotides are TGTGCCAGCAGTTTGGCACGTATAGCCAAAAACATTCAGTACTTC.

In its sample, this clonotype was seen many times. This chain joins TRBV6-1 and TRBJ2-1, with 11 bases that match TRBD2. CDR3 length: 14 amino acids. Germline trimming cut 11 bases from V and 7 bases from J; bases unmatched to any gene: 10. Germline V gene sequence: CDR1 MNHNS, CDR2 SASEGT. The CDR3 reads CAGRTSGRMNEQFF. The DNA of the CDR3 is TGTGCCGGAAGAACTAGCGGGAGAATGAATGAGCAGTTCTTC.

The rearrangement links TRBV3-1 to TRBJ2-2; 7 nucleotides agree with TRBD1. Germline V gives CDR1 LGHDT, CDR2 YNNKEL (reference sequence). With V trimmed by 4 bases and J by 5 bases, 7 bases remained unmatched. This CDR3 is built from 15 residues. The CDR3 DNA follows: TGTGCCAGCAGCCGGACCACAGGGGATACCGGGGAGCTGTTTTTT. Protein product: CASSRTTGDTGELFF.

This sequence joins TRBV6-1 and TRBJ2-5; D is possibly TRBD1 (6 bases). V lost 6 bases and J 7 bases, leaving 15 bases between the germline ends. The CDR3 runs to 13 residues. Per the germline V gene, CDR1 is MNHNS and CDR2 is SASEGT. The CDR3 coding sequence is TGTGCCAGCAGAAAACAGGGTTCCGGGACCCAGTACTTC. It yields the protein CASRKQGSGTQYF.

V is TRBV12-3 or TRBV12-4 and J is TRBJ1-4, with D maybe TRBD1 (5 bases). V lost 5 bases and J 4 bases, leaving 11 bases between the germline ends. The CDR3 consists of 14 residues. The CDR3 loop is CASSGGDFNEKLFF. CDR3 bases: TGTGCCAGCAGTGGGGGGGACTTTAATGAAAAACTGTTTTTT.

This clonotype was detected many times. The V call is TRBV12-3 or TRBV12-4, the J call TRBJ1-2; 7 nucleotides line up with TRBD1. The CDR3 loop spans 13 amino acids. V was clipped by 6 bases and J by 6 bases; unmatched bases: 7. DNA of the CDR3: TGTGCCAGCAGCACCGGACAGGAGCATGGCTACACCTTC. It codes for CASSTGQEHGYTF.

This clonotype was observed many times. The chain employs TRBV29-1 and TRBJ2-1; D might be TRBD2 (5 bases). The V end lost 3 bases, the J end lost 10 bases, and 13 bases lay between the germline ends. Germline loops: CDR1 SQVTM, CDR2 ANQGSEA. CDR3 length: 12 residues. The CDR3 region has the DNA TGCAGCGTTGACGGCGGCGGGCCGGAGCAGTTCTTC. This gives the protein CSVDGGGPEQFF.

The CDR3 here is CASSKLADQETQYF. DNA for the CDR3: TGTGCCAGCAGCAAACTAGCGGATCAAGAGACCCAGTACTTC. The chain joins TRBV27 to TRBJ2-5, with 8 bases that match TRBD2. Looked up from germline, CDR1 is MNHEY and CDR2 is SMNVEV (reference sequence). After removal of 6 bases from V and 2 bases from J, the junction contained 5 bases not matched to a gene. The CDR3 covers 14 residues.

Only a few counts were recorded for this clonotype. Here the CDR3 DNA reads TGCGCCAGCTCCAGGACAGGGGAGGAGAGCACTGAAGCTTTCTTT. Protein product: CASSRTGEESTEAFF. The chain couples TRBV5-1 to TRBJ1-1, with 9 bases that match TRBD1. The CDR3 contains 15 residues. V lost 7 bases, J lost 4 bases, and 11 bases stayed unmatched. Germline V gene sequence: CDR1 SGHRS, CDR2 YFSETQ. The whole variable domain, remainder taken from reference TRBV5-1 and TRBJ1-1, is KAGVTQTPRYLIKTRGQQVTLSCSPISGHRSVSWYQQTPGQGLQFLFEYFSETQRNKGNFPGRFSGRQFSNSRSEMNVSTLELGDSALYLCASSRTGEESTEAFFGQGTRLTVV.

The CDR3 region has the DNA TGCAGTGCTCTAACTAGCGGGAGGGTAGATACGCAGTATTTT. This codes for CSALTSGRVDTQYF. V usage is TRBV20-1 and J usage is TRBJ2-3; 13 bases line up with TRBD2. Germline assignment: CDR1 DFQATT and CDR2 SNEGSKA (reference sequence). Trimming removed 5 bases from V and 5 bases from J; junction bases left unmatched: 4. The CDR3 contains 14 residues.

J is TRBJ1-2 and V is TRBV5-1; D is undetermined. V was pared by 3 bases and J by 0 bases, with 15 bases between. CDR1 is SGHRS and CDR2 is YFSETQ in the germline V gene. The CDR3 has 16 amino acids. The CDR3 DNA reads as TGCGCCAGCAGCTCCCAGCTACGGACTCCTAACTATGGCTACACCTTC. This encodes CASSSQLRTPNYGYTF.